Sequencing of this TCR beta chain was carried out in a study of tumor-infiltrating lymphocytes in primary liver carcinoma. The CDR3 extends over 12 amino acids. Germline V gene data show CDR1 as SEHNR and CDR2 as FQNEAQ (reference sequence). V was trimmed by 5 bases and J by 3 bases, leaving 7 bases between them. This clonotype was detected many times. TCR beta cDNA was reverse-transcribed from 500 ng of total RNA. The reaction used a constant-region primer and ProtoScript II reverse transcriptase. Three nested multiplex PCR rounds, a slightly modified ARM-PCR, produced the libraries for TCR beta. Forward primers for TRBV1-TRBV30 and a C-beta reverse primer served the first two PCR rounds, at around 9 cycles each. A single record per CDR3 protein comes from TCRdb applying MiXCR to the multiplex PCR reads. The sample lists 300,000 to 400,000 distinct CDR3 sequences, around three fifths seen once, with about 6.5% in the top ten.

Unsorted whole blood supplied the blood RNA, and germline DNA was isolated too. The sequence was collected from a man aged 35 to 55 with primary liver carcinoma and hepatitis B virus infection. Input material: peripheral blood. The genes are TRBV7-9 and TRBJ2-5; unclear D gene. Here the CDR3 DNA reads TGTGCCAGCAGCCCCTCCGAAGAGACCCAGTACTTC. This gives the protein CASSPSEETQYF.